Listed here is a single T cell receptor beta chain. What it binds is unknown. Only in-frame clones appear in the TCRdb table, and some are missing; sequencing was by immunoSEQ multiplex PCR. The repertoire holds approximately 150,000 clones, around 90% seen once, with roughly 1.7% in the top ten. These data originate in a study of T cell responses to AZD1222 COVID-19 vaccine. General study points: Just six or seven AZD1222 recipients tested seropositive at baseline.

CDR1 and CDR2 (germline): SGHRS, YFSETQ. The CDR3 runs 16 residues. V dropped 0 bases and J dropped 9; count of bases not matched to a gene: 7. This TCR was sampled from an adult in good health. The chain links TRBV5-1 to TRBJ1-6, with TRBD1 identical over 9 bases. The specimen comprised peripheral blood, sampled on day 0 of AZD1222 vaccination. CDR3 DNA sequence: TGCGCCAGCAGCTTGGAACAGGGGGCGTCGAGTTCACCCCTCCACTTT. Amino acids: CASSLEQGASSSPLHF.